What follows are 14 T cell receptor beta chains derived from one specimen sequenced in a study of tumor-infiltrating lymphocytes in primary liver carcinoma. With around 450 ng total RNA as template and a constant-region primer, TCR beta cDNA was made. What produced the TCR beta libraries was three nested multiplex PCR rounds using slightly modified ARM-PCR. Use of TRBV1-TRBV30 forward primers with a C-beta reverse primer characterized the first two PCR rounds, which lasted about 9 cycles each. TCRdb analysed the multiplex PCR reads with MiXCR anew, one entry per CDR3 protein. The sample lists about 300,000 distinct CDR3 sequences, 65% occurring once. Alongside blood RNA obtained from unsorted whole blood, germline DNA was also extracted. Sequenced input: peripheral blood. The receptor source for this set is a man in his forties or fifties with primary liver carcinoma and hepatitis B virus infection.

Of note for this clonotype: Germline is not matched at one junction end, which may reflect a read error. This chain joins TRBV2 and TRBJ2-1, with 8 bases fitting TRBD2. Germline CDR1 SNHLY, CDR2 FYNNEI. The CDR3 spans 14 residues. The CDR3 DNA is TGTGACAGCAAGGATACTAGCGGCTACAATGAGCAGTTCTTC. Its translation: CDSKDTSGYNEQFF. The full variable domain, its missing parts supplied by reference TRBV2 and TRBJ2-1, is EPEVTQTPSHQVTQMGQEVILRCVPISNHLYFYWYRQILGQKVEFLVSFYNNEISEKSEIFDDQFSVERPDGSNFTLKIRSTKLEDSAMYFCDSKDTSGYNEQFFGPGTRLTVL.

On this clonotype itself: Because the CDR3 is missing its conserved closing phenylalanine or tryptophan, this is likely a read error. The CDR3 DNA reads TGCAGCGTGAGAGGGACAGGGATTGCCGAGCAGTACCTC. Protein product: CSVRGTGIAEQYL. The rearrangement uses TRBV29-1 and TRBJ2-7; 9 bases align to TRBD1. Germline V CDR1 and CDR2: SQVTM, ANQGSEA. V gave up 6 bases and J gave up 6 bases; unmatched junction bases: 9. The length of the CDR3 is 13 residues.

J is TRBJ2-7 and V is TRBV30, with TRBD2 matching over 7 bases. This CDR3 spans 14 amino acids. Unmatched junction bases numbered 5, after V lost 0 bases and J lost 3 bases. The germline CDR1 and CDR2 sequences are GTSNPN and SVGIG (reference sequence). The chain's CDR3 is CAWSVRDYVYEQYF. In nucleotides, the CDR3 is TGTGCCTGGAGTGTACGGGACTACGTCTACGAGCAGTACTTC.

This clonotype was picked up one time. At one end the junction does not follow the germline gene, possibly because of a read error. The CDR3 reads CANSPQGRDEQFF. The CDR3 region has the DNA TGTGCCAACAGCCCCCAAGGGCGGGATGAGCAGTTCTTC. The J gene is TRBJ2-1, the V gene TRBV11-2, with D tentatively TRBD2 (5 bases). This CDR3 has 13 residues. The V gene's germline CDR1 is SGHAT and CDR2 FQNNGV.

The V gene is TRBV7-9, the J gene TRBJ2-3; D is unresolved. This CDR3 has 15 amino acids. The V end was cut by 0 bases, the J end by 4 bases, with 11 bases between. The germline V gene encodes CDR1 SEHNR and CDR2 FQNEAQ (reference sequence). The CDR3 is CASSLAASFADTQYF. CDR3 nucleotide sequence: TGTGCCAGCAGCTTAGCGGCCAGCTTTGCAGATACGCAGTATTTT.

In the case of this clonotype: In this CDR3 the conserved last residue, phenylalanine or tryptophan, is missing, so a read error is likely. No DNA is shown, since the ends of the CDR3 on it are uncertain; the CDR3 is the one TCRdb lists. The J gene is TRBJ2-5, the V gene TRBV29-1; the D call of TRBD2 is as the table states it, not checked on the DNA. 12 amino acids form the CDR3, both terminal residues included. CDR1 and CDR2 (germline): SQVTM, ANQGSEA. This chain's CDR3 is CSVGGVVETHYI.

This clonotype was recorded once. An end of the junction differs from the germline gene, which may be a read error. V and J are TRBV18 and TRBJ2-1, with a possible D match to TRBD2 (6 bases). There are 15 residues in the CDR3. The germline CDR1 and CDR2 sequences are KGHSH and LQKENI. The CDR3, as DNA: TGTACCAGCTCACCATTCACTAGCCAATACAATGAGCAGTTCTTC. This translates into CTSSPFTSQYNEQFF.

The chain combines TRBV13 with TRBJ1-1; D remains unclear. V was pared by 3 bases and J by 12 bases, with 11 bases between. Germline assignment: CDR1 PRHDT and CDR2 FYEKMQ (reference sequence). CDR3 length: 11 amino acids. CDR3 nucleotide sequence: TGTGCCAGCAGCTTTAGACAAGGGACTTTCTTT. It codes for CASSFRQGTFF. The full variable domain, rest sourced from reference TRBV13 and TRBJ1-1, is AAGVIQSPRHLIKEKRETATLKCYPIPRHDTVYWYQQGPGQDPQFLISFYEKMQSDKGSIPDRFSAQQFSDYHSELNMSSLELGDSALYFCASSFRQGTFFGQGTRLTVV.

Remarks on this clonotype: A much larger clonotype is one base distant, so this may be a read error. The genes are TRBV6-1 and TRBJ2-6; the D is unclear. Trimming pared 2 bases from V and 14 bases from J, leaving 13 bases between. In germline, CDR1 is MNHNS, CDR2 SASEGT. The CDR3 is 13 amino acids. In nucleotides, the CDR3 is TGTGCCAGCAGTGAAAGGACCTATAACATCCTGACTTTC. Translation gives CASSERTYNILTF.

As for this clonotype: It is likely a read error, because the conserved phenylalanine at the end of the CDR3 is missing. The chain combines TRBV11-2 with TRBJ2-7, with a possible D match to TRBD2 (6 bases). Germline lookup yields CDR1 SGHAT and CDR2 FQNNGV. CDR3 length equals 13 residues. The CDR3 is CASSLTGVGEQYI. CDR3 bases: TGTGCCAGTAGCTTAACGGGGGTGGGCGAGCAGTACATC.

V gene TRBV6-1 combines with J gene TRBJ2-1; D unresolved. V was clipped by 1 base and J by 10 bases, with 14 bases between them. Germline V gene data show CDR1 as MNHNS and CDR2 as SASEGT. The length of the CDR3 is 14 residues. The chain's CDR3 is CASSEVGGSYEQFF. As DNA, the CDR3 is TGTGCCAGCAGTGAAGTGGGTGGGTCCTACGAGCAGTTCTTC.

Remarks on this clonotype: With a much larger clone just one base away, this may be a read error. This rearrangement joins TRBV5-4 to TRBJ2-7; 9 nucleotides align to TRBD1. V lost 6 bases and J lost 3; bases outside the gene matches: 10. This CDR3 has 15 amino acids. Germline loops: CDR1 SGHNT, CDR2 YYREEE (reference sequence). The DNA of the CDR3 is TGTGCCAGCAACTTAGGACAGGGGAAGATCTACGAGCAGTACTTC. Translated: CASNLGQGKIYEQYF.

Details on this clonotype: This may stem from a read error, because a much larger clone lies one nucleotide away. The chain joins TRBV6-1 to TRBJ2-7; D may be TRBD2 (6 bases). V dropped 8 bases and J dropped 2 bases, with 16 bases sitting between them. Germline CDR1 is MNHNS and CDR2 is SASEGT. This CDR3 has 14 residues. The CDR3 nucleotides read TGTGCCAGCGGTGCAGCGGGCAAAACCTACGAGCAGTACTTC. Its translation is CASGAAGKTYEQYF.

The table lists this clonotype with many counts. CDR3 nucleotides: TGTGCCAGCAGTCCCCCTCCCGCGAGGTCCTACGAGCAGTACTTC. It codes for CASSPPPARSYEQYF. The V and J genes are TRBV6-2 or TRBV6-3 and TRBJ2-7; D is ambiguous. CDR1 and CDR2 (germline): MNHEY, SVGEGT. V was cut by 5 bases and J by 1 base, with 15 bases left in between. The CDR3 totals 15 residues.